This is a list of T cell receptor beta chains from one sample in a study of cytomegalovirus exposure and HLA in healthy donors. Sequencing was performed with immunoSEQ multiplex PCR; in TCRdb, only in-frame clones are kept and a portion is missing. The sample has more than 150,000 clones, around 81% seen once. The specimen sequenced was PBMCs. The receptors come from a woman aged 18-29 years in good health and CMV-seropositive. The CDR3 runs from the conserved cysteine through the conserved F or W. A D gene is named only where the DNA matches it firmly. A row's size may be missing; if present it is once, few, many or a size class.

J gene: TRBJ2-2; D gene: .; V gene: TRBV6-4; clone size: few; CDR3 DNA: TGTGCCAGCAGAACAGGGAACACCGGGGAGCTGTTTTTT; CDR3 protein: CASRTGNTGELFF
J gene: TRBJ1-4; D gene: .; V gene: TRBV6-5; clone size: .; CDR3 DNA: TGTGCCAGCAGTTACTCCCAACTTAATGAAAAACTGTTTTTT; CDR3 protein: CASSYSQLNEKLFF
J gene: TRBJ1-2; D gene: .; V gene: TRBV18; clone size: .; CDR3 DNA: TGTGCCAGCTCACCGTCAGATAACTATGGCTACACCTTC; CDR3 protein: CASSPSDNYGYTF
J gene: TRBJ1-6; D gene: TRBD1; V gene: TRBV2; clone size: .; CDR3 DNA: TGTGCCAGCAGTGTGGGACAGGCACTTAATAATTCACCCCTCCACTTT; CDR3 protein: CASSVGQALNNSPLHF
J gene: TRBJ2-1; D gene: TRBD1; V gene: TRBV6-4; clone size: .; CDR3 DNA: TGTGCCAGCAGGGCTGGGACAGGGGGAAGCAATGAGCAGTTCTTC; CDR3 protein: CASRAGTGGSNEQFF
J gene: TRBJ2-3; D gene: TRBD2; V gene: TRBV11-2; clone size: .; CDR3 DNA: TGTGCCAGCAGCTCTCTTAGCGGGGGATCAGATACGCAGTATTTT; CDR3 protein: CASSSLSGGSDTQYF
J gene: TRBJ1-2; D gene: .; V gene: TRBV6-5; clone size: few; CDR3 DNA: TGTGCCAGCAGTTACGGGGGGGGCTATGGCTACACCTTC; CDR3 protein: CASSYGGGYGYTF
J gene: TRBJ2-5; D gene: .; V gene: TRBV28; clone size: .; CDR3 DNA: TGTGCCAGCAGTTTGATAGCAGGGCGGAGAGAGACCCAGTACTTC; CDR3 protein: CASSLIAGRRETQYF
J gene: TRBJ2-3; D gene: TRBD2; V gene: TRBV6-6; clone size: few; CDR3 DNA: TGTGCCAGCAGTTACTCGGCTAGCGGGGGCACAGATACGCAGTATTTT; CDR3 protein: CASSYSASGGTDTQYF
J gene: TRBJ1-1; D gene: .; V gene: TRBV4-1; clone size: few; CDR3 DNA: TGCGCCAGCAGCCGAGGGGGTTTTAACACTGAAGCTTTCTTT; CDR3 protein: CASSRGGFNTEAFF
J gene: TRBJ2-6; D gene: .; V gene: TRBV5-1; clone size: .; CDR3 DNA: TGCGCCAGCAGCTTGATTTGGAGCGCTGGGGCCAACGTCCTGACTTTC; CDR3 protein: CASSLIWSAGANVLTF
J gene: TRBJ2-3; D gene: TRBD1; V gene: TRBV5-1; clone size: .; CDR3 DNA: TGCGCCAGCACCGGGACAGGGTTCACAGATACGCAGTATTTT; CDR3 protein: CASTGTGFTDTQYF
J gene: TRBJ1-1; D gene: .; V gene: TRBV19; clone size: .; CDR3 DNA: TGTGCCACCACCCTGGCGGGGGCAAACACTGAAGCTTTCTTT; CDR3 protein: CATTLAGANTEAFF
J gene: TRBJ2-4; D gene: TRBD2; V gene: TRBV2; clone size: .; CDR3 DNA: TGTGCCAGCAGCCCCGGGACTAGCGGGGGGGTTGCCAAAAACATTCAGTACTTC; CDR3 protein: CASSPGTSGGVAKNIQYF
J gene: TRBJ2-2; D gene: .; V gene: TRBV25-1; clone size: .; CDR3 DNA: TGTGCCAGCAGTGAAGGGGGCAGCCCTAACACCGGGGAGCTGTTTTTT; CDR3 protein: CASSEGGSPNTGELFF
J gene: TRBJ2-1; D gene: .; V gene: TRBV7-3; clone size: .; CDR3 DNA: TGTGCCAGCAGCTTAAACAGGGTAGATGAGCAGTTCTTC; CDR3 protein: CASSLNRVDEQFF
J gene: TRBJ2-5; D gene: .; V gene: TRBV11-2; clone size: .; CDR3 DNA: TGTGCCAGCAGCTTGATCCAGGCTGGCCAGTACTTC; CDR3 protein: CASSLIQAGQYF